Below, 3 T cell receptor beta chains from the same sample are listed, as sequenced in a study of cytomegalovirus exposure and HLA in healthy donors. In the PCR, 60 Vbeta and 13 Jbeta primers were used. Profiled with immunoSEQ multiplex PCR; TCRdb holds only in-frame clones, not every one. In the table there are just over 150,000 clones, about 80% of which are singletons. The sequencing input was PBMCs. These receptors originate from a woman aged 45 to 65 in good health and CMV-seropositive.

The genes are TRBV7-9 and TRBJ2-6; 8 bases line up with TRBD1. V gave up 6 bases and J gave up 4 bases; unmatched junction bases: 11. The CDR3 covers 17 residues. CDR1 SEHNR and CDR2 FQNEAQ come from the germline V gene (reference sequence). DNA for the CDR3: TGTGCCAGCAGGACGACAGGGGTCTTATACGGGGCCAACGTCCTGACTTTC. The encoded protein is CASRTTGVLYGANVLTF.

This clone has more than one count but fewer than ten. The J gene is TRBJ2-2, the V gene TRBV7-2; D is possibly TRBD2 (5 bases). Germline-derived CDR1 and CDR2 are SGHTA and FQGNSA. This CDR3 is built from 15 residues. The V gene lost 2 bases and the J gene lost 4 bases, with 11 bases spanning the gap. Here the CDR3 DNA reads TGTGCCAGCAGCTTACTGCGAGGACTCACCGGGGAGCTGTTTTTT. It codes for CASSLLRGLTGELFF.

As regards this clone: One junction end does not reproduce the germline sequence, and a read error may be involved. The rearrangement uses TRBV7-9 and TRBJ1-2; possible D gene TRBD1, 5 bases. Germline CDR1 reads SEHNR; CDR2 reads FQNEAQ (reference sequence). The CDR3 runs to 12 residues. CDR3 nucleotides: TGTTCCAGCAGCTTGGGGCCGGATGGCTACACCTTC. Translated: CSSSLGPDGYTF.